The 6 T cell receptor beta chains listed next were all sequenced from one sample in a study of preoperative IRX-2 immunotherapy in early breast cancer. Treatment here: preoperative locoregional IRX-2 cytokine immunotherapy. The protocol was immunoSEQ multiplex PCR, while the TCRdb copy is restricted to in-frame clones and leaves out a portion. Here the sample spans about 98,000 clones, around 86% being singletons. The sequencing here drew on tumor tissue, taken after IRX-2 immunotherapy. Every receptor here comes from a human donor with breast cancer.

This clone showed up just once. V usage is TRBV6-8 and J usage is TRBJ1-4; D gene unclear. Trimming shortened V by 0 bases and J by 5 bases, and 1 base separated the two germline ends. This CDR3 has 12 amino acids. Germline V gives CDR1 MNHGY, CDR2 SAAAGT. The CDR3 loop is CASSYSNEKLFF. Written as DNA, the CDR3 is TGTGCCAGCAGTTACTCGAATGAAAAACTGTTTTTT.

This clone came up a few times. The chain employs TRBV6-8 and TRBJ2-3, with a possible D match to TRBD1 (6 bases). The V gene lost 8 bases and the J gene lost 3 bases, with 15 bases spanning the gap. Germline V gene lookup returns CDR1 MNHGY and CDR2 SAAAGT. The CDR3 runs 14 residues. The CDR3 DNA sequence: TGTGCCAGCTCTGGACAGAGAGCGACAGATACGCAGTATTTT. It translates to CASSGQRATDTQYF.

The CDR3 coding sequence is TGTGCCAGCAGTGTCCGACAGGGAGGAGAGACCCAGTACTTC. Its protein is CASSVRQGGETQYF. The chain couples TRBV2 to TRBJ2-5; weak D call: TRBD1 (7 bases). V lost 4 bases and J lost 4, with 13 bases in between. Germline assignment: CDR1 SNHLY and CDR2 FYNNEI. CDR3 length: 14 amino acids.

This chain connects TRBV7-8 to TRBJ2-1; 8 nucleotides align to TRBD2. CDR1 and CDR2 from the germline V gene are SGHVS and FQNEAQ. The CDR3 has 13 residues. J gave up 10 bases and V 5 bases, and 7 bases lay outside the gene matches. The CDR3 sequence: CASSPGLAKEQFF. The CDR3 region has the DNA TGTGCCAGCAGCCCAGGACTAGCTAAAGAGCAGTTCTTC.

The CDR3 DNA is TGTGCCAGTAGTGGGGACAGGGCTATGAACACTGAAGCTTTCTTT. This codes for CASSGDRAMNTEAFF. The chain links TRBV19 to TRBJ1-1, with 9 bases lining up with TRBD1. CDR1 is LNHDA, CDR2 SQIVND, per germline (reference sequence). This CDR3 region has 15 residues. Trimming cost V 5 bases and J 0 bases; bases outside gene matches: 4.

J is TRBJ1-1 and V is TRBV6-8; a possible D gene is TRBD1 (5 bases). This CDR3 region has 12 residues. Germline CDR1 and CDR2: MNHGY and SAAAGT. Trimming removed 8 bases from V and 4 bases from J, with 11 bases in between. In nucleotides, the CDR3 is TGTGCCAGCGGGACGGGGCTCACTGAAGCTTTCTTT. It yields the protein CASGTGLTEAFF.